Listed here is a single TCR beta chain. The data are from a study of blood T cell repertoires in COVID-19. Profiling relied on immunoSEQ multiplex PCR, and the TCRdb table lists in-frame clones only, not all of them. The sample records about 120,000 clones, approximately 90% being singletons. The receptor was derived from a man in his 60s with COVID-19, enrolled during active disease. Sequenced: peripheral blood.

CDR3 region: CATSDFSGAHYNEQFF. CDR3 DNA sequence: TGTGCCACCAGTGATTTTTCAGGGGCCCACTACAATGAGCAGTTCTTC. The V and J genes are TRBV24-1 and TRBJ2-1; D perhaps matches TRBD1 (6 bases). V lost 1 base and J lost 3, with 12 bases in between. This CDR3 spans 16 amino acids. The V gene's germline CDR1 is KGHDR and CDR2 SFDVKD.